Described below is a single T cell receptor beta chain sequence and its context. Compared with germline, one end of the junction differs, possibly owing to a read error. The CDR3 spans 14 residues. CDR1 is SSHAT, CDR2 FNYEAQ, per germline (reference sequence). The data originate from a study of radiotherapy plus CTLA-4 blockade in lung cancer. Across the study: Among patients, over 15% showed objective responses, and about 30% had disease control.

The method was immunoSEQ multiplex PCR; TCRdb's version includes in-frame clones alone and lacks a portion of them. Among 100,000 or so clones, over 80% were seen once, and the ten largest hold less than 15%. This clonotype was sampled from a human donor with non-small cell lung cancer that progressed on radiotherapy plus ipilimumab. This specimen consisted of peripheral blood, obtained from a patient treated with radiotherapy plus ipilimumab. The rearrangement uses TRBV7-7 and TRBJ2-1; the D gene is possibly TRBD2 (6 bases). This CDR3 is CASSPLGSYNEQFF. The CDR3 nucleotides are TGTGCTAGCAGCCCCCTCGGGAGCTACAATGAGCAGTTCTTC.